Each of the 9 T cell receptor beta chains below was sequenced from the same sample in a study of cytomegalovirus exposure and HLA in healthy donors. PCR involved 60 Vbeta and 13 Jbeta primers. Method: immunoSEQ multiplex PCR; TCRdb's copy keeps in-frame clones and lacks some. The table has hundreds of thousands of clones, 76% seen once; the top ten hold 0.6% to 0.65%. The sequenced material came from PBMCs. The receptors stem from a young man in good health and CMV-seronegative.

The rearrangement joins TRBV7-9 to TRBJ1-3, with D perhaps matching TRBD1 (5 bases). The ends were cut back, 1 base at V and 0 bases at J, with 10 bases in the middle. The germline V gene encodes CDR1 SEHNR and CDR2 FQNEAQ (reference sequence). This CDR3 is built from 16 residues. CDR3 nucleotide sequence: TGTGCCAGCAGCTTAGGGGGGGACTACTCTGGAAACACCATATATTTT. Its translation: CASSLGGDYSGNTIYF.

This rearrangement joins TRBV6-1 to TRBJ2-7; possible D gene TRBD2, 5 bases. The CDR3 has 14 amino acids. V shed 6 bases and J shed 2 bases, with 14 bases lying between them. The V gene's germline CDR1 is MNHNS and CDR2 SASEGT. CDR3 coding DNA: TGTGCCAGCAGCATACGGGAACACGCCTACGAGCAGTACTTC. Translating gives CASSIREHAYEQYF.

The chain is built from TRBV30 and TRBJ1-3; a possible D gene is TRBD1 (5 bases). Per germline, CDR1 GTSNPN and CDR2 SVGIG (reference sequence). The germline V and J ends were trimmed by 1 base and 1 base, with 8 bases remaining between them. The length of the CDR3 is 14 residues. This chain's CDR3 is CAWSGGESGNTIYF. The CDR3 DNA reads TGTGCCTGGAGTGGGGGGGAGTCTGGAAACACCATATATTTT.

This clone was detected a few times. This chain connects TRBV2 to TRBJ2-3; 11 positions match TRBD2. The CDR3 runs 16 residues. With V trimmed by 8 bases and J by 0 bases, 7 bases remained unmatched. CDR1 is SNHLY, CDR2 FYNNEI, per germline. The CDR3 DNA follows: TGTGCCAGCGGCGCGGGACTAGCGGCTAGCACAGATACGCAGTATTTT. Translated, it gives CASGAGLAASTDTQYF.

V usage is TRBV28 and J usage is TRBJ2-1; 9 bases are a match to TRBD1. Per the germline V gene, CDR1 is MDHEN and CDR2 is SYDVKM. The CDR3 is made up of 15 amino acids. V trimming: 5 bases; J trimming: 3 bases; junction bases outside the gene matches: 5. CDR3 DNA: TGTGCCAGCAGTCGTTCGGGACAGGGCTACAATGAGCAGTTCTTC. It specifies CASSRSGQGYNEQFF. Based on the CDR3 plus reference TRBV28 and TRBJ2-1, the full variable domain is DVKVTQSSRYLVKRTGEKVFLECVQDMDHENMFWYRQDPGLGLRLIYFSYDVKMKEKGDIPEGYSVSREKKERFSLILESASTNQTSMYLCASSRSGQGYNEQFFGPGTRLTVL.

The rearrangement uses TRBV7-9 and TRBJ1-4; TRBD1 is a possible D gene (6 bases). The germline V gene encodes CDR1 SEHNR and CDR2 FQNEAQ (reference sequence). This CDR3 is built from 15 residues. Trimming took 4 bases from V and 2 from J, leaving 11 bases between them. The CDR3 DNA follows: TGTGCCAGCAGCTCCAAGGGGGGGACTAATGAAAAACTGTTTTTT. Protein sequence: CASSSKGGTNEKLFF.

The V call is TRBV5-4, the J call TRBJ1-3, with a tentative D call TRBD1 (6 bases). Trimming cost V 7 bases and J 0 bases, with 14 bases left between them. The CDR3 consists of 15 residues. Germline V CDR1 and CDR2: SGHNT, YYREEE (reference sequence). CDR3 in amino acids: CASQATGSSGNTIYF. In nucleotides, the CDR3 is TGTGCCAGCCAAGCCACAGGGTCCTCTGGAAACACCATATATTTT. Full variable domain (remainder filled in from reference TRBV5-4 and TRBJ1-3): ETGVTQSPTHLIKTRGQQVTLRCSSQSGHNTVSWYQQALGQGPQFIFQYYREEENGRGNFPPRFSGLQFPNYSSELNVNALELDDSALYLCASQATGSSGNTIYFGEGSWLTVV.

This chain connects TRBV5-1 to TRBJ1-1, with 8 bases aligning to TRBD1. The CDR3 is 12 residues long. The junction had 6 bases not matched to a gene; V was cut back by 3 bases and J by 11 bases. Germline assignment: CDR1 SGHRS and CDR2 YFSETQ. The CDR3 reads CASSSPGGQAFF. The CDR3 coding sequence is TGCGCCAGCAGCTCCCCAGGGGGCCAGGCTTTCTTT.

The V and J genes are TRBV5-6 and TRBJ1-2; no clear D gene. Germline V gives CDR1 SGHDT, CDR2 YYEEEE. The CDR3 contains 14 residues. V was clipped by 2 bases and J by 0 bases, with 8 bases between them. The CDR3 DNA reads as TGTGCCAGCAGCTTAACAGCCACTAACTATGGCTACACCTTC. This gives the protein CASSLTATNYGYTF. The full variable domain, with the rest looked up from reference TRBV5-6 and TRBJ1-2, is DAGVTQSPTHLIKTRGQQVTLRCSPKSGHDTVSWYQQALGQGPQFIFQYYEEEERQRGNFPDRFSGHQFPNYSSELNVNALLLGDSALYLCASSLTATNYGYTFGSGTRLTVV.